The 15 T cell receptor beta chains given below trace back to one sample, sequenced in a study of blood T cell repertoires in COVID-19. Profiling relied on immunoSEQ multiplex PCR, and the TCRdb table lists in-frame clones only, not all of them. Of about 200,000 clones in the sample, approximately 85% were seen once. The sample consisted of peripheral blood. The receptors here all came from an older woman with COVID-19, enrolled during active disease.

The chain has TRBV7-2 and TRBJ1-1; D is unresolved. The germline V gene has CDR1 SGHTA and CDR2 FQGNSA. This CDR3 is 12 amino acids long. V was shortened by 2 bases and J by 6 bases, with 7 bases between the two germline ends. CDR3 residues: CASSLMTPEAFF. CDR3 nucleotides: TGTGCCAGCAGCTTAATGACACCTGAAGCTTTCTTT.

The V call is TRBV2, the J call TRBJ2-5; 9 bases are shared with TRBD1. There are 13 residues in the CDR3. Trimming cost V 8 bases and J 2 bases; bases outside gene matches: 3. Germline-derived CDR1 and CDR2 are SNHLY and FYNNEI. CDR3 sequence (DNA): TGTGCCAGCGGACAGGGGACACAAGAGACCCAGTACTTC. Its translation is CASGQGTQETQYF.

The DNA of the CDR3 is TGTGCCAGCAGCGGAGGCCAATTAAACCCCAGTGGCTACACCTTC. Translating it yields CASSGGQLNPSGYTF. The V and J genes are TRBV11-3 and TRBJ1-2, with D hard to call. CDR1 SGHNT and CDR2 YENEEA come from the germline V gene. The V and J ends lost 5 bases and 7 bases respectively, with 20 bases between them. The CDR3 has 15 residues.

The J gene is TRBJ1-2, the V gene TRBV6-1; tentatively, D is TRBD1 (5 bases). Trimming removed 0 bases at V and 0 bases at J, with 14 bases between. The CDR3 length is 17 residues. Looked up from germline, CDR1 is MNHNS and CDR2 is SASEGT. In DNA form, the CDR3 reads TGTGCCAGCAGTGAAGCGCAGGGCCCCACGGCTAACTATGGCTACACCTTC. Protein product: CASSEAQGPTANYGYTF.

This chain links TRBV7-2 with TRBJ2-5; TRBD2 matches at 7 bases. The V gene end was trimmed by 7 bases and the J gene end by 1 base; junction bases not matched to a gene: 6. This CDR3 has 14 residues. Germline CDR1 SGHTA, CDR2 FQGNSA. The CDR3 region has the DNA TGTGCCAGCATCCCACGCGGGGGCCAAGAGACCCAGTACTTC. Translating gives CASIPRGGQETQYF.

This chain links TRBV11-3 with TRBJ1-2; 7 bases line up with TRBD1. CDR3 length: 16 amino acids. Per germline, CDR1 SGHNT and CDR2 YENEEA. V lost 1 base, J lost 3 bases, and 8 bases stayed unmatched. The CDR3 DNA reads TGTGCCAGCAGCTTAGCTCCTAGGACAGGCTACTATGGCTACACCTTC. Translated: CASSLAPRTGYYGYTF.

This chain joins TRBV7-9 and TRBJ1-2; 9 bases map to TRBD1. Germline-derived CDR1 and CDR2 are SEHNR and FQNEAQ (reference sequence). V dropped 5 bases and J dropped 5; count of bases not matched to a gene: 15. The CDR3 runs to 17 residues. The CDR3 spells CASSPSQGAILQYGYTF. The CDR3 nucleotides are TGTGCCAGCAGCCCATCACAGGGGGCCATCCTTCAATATGGCTACACCTTC. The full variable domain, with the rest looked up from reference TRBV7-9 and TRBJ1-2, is DTGVSQNPRHKITKRGQNVTFRCDPISEHNRLYWYRQTLGQGPEFLTYFQNEAQLEKSRLLSDRFSAERPKGSFSTLEIQRTEQGDSAMYLCASSPSQGAILQYGYTFGSGTRLTVV.

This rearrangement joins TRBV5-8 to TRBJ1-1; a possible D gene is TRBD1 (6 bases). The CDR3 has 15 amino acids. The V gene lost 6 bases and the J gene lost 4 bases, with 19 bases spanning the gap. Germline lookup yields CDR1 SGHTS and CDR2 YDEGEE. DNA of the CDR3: TGTGCCAGCAACGTCTTCACGGGGGGCCTCACTGAAGCTTTCTTT. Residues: CASNVFTGGLTEAFF.

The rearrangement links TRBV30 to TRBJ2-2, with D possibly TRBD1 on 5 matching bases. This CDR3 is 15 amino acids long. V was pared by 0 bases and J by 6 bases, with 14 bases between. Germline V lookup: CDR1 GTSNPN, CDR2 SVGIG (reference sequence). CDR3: CAWSVLREPPGELFF. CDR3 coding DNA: TGTGCCTGGAGTGTACTCAGGGAACCCCCCGGGGAGCTGTTTTTT.

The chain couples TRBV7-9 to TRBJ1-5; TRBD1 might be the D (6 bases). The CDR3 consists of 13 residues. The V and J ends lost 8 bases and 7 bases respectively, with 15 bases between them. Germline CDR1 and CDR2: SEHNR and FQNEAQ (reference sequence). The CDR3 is CASGQGQGQPQHF. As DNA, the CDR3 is TGTGCCAGCGGTCAGGGCCAGGGGCAGCCCCAGCATTTT. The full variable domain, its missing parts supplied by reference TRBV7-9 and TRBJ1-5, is DTGVSQNPRHKITKRGQNVTFRCDPISEHNRLYWYRQTLGQGPEFLTYFQNEAQLEKSRLLSDRFSAERPKGSFSTLEIQRTEQGDSAMYLCASGQGQGQPQHFGDGTRLSIL.

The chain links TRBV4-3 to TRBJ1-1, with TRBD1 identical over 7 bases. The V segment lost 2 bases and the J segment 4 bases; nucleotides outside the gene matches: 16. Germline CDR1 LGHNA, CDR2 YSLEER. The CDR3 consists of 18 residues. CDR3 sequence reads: CASSQQTSQGRGGTEAFF. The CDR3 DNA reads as TGCGCCAGCAGCCAACAAACATCACAGGGGCGCGGAGGCACTGAAGCTTTCTTT.

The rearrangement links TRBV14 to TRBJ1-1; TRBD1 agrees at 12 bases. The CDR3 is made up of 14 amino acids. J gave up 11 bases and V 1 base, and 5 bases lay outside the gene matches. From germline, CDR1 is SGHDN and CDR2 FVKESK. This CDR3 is CASSQVGTGGNAFF. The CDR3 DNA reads TGTGCCAGCAGCCAAGTGGGGACAGGGGGCAATGCTTTCTTT.

DNA for the CDR3: TGTGCCAGTAGTGCCCGGACAGGGGCTGAAGGACCCTCTGGAAACACCATATATTTT. This sequence encodes CASSARTGAEGPSGNTIYF. This sequence joins TRBV19 and TRBJ1-3; 9 positions agree with TRBD1. Germline V gene sequence: CDR1 LNHDA, CDR2 SQIVND (reference sequence). The CDR3 consists of 19 residues. The V segment lost 5 bases and the J segment 0 bases; nucleotides outside the gene matches: 14.

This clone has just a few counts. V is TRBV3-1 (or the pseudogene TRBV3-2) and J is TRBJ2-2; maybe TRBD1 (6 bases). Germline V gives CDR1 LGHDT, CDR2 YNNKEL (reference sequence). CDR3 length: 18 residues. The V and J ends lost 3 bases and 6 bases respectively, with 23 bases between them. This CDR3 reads CASSQFPILTGLAGELFF. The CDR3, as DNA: TGTGCCAGCAGCCAGTTCCCGATCTTGACAGGTTTAGCCGGGGAGCTGTTTTTT.

CDR3 in DNA: TGTGCCAGTAGTATCGGAGGACAGGTTAACAATGAGCAGTTCTTC. Translation gives CASSIGGQVNNEQFF. The genes are TRBV19 and TRBJ2-1; 7 bases map to TRBD1. This CDR3 comprises 15 residues. Germline V CDR1 and CDR2: LNHDA, SQIVND (reference sequence). Trimming removed 3 bases from V and 5 bases from J; junction bases left unmatched: 7.